This TCR beta chain was sequenced in a study of blood T cells in healthy people across ages. Findings and limits, study-wide: Naive T cell percentage showed a strong correlation with the diversity of TCR beta. PBMCs that were unsorted prevented a conclusive naive versus antigen-experienced comparison.

CDR1 DFQATT and CDR2 SNEGSKA come from the germline V gene (reference sequence). The CDR3 loop spans 15 amino acids. The junction had 10 bases not matched to a gene; V was cut back by 1 base and J by 5 bases. As concerns this clonotype: Its antigen is still unknown.

For the second PCR, which ran for about 6 to 11 cycles, a sample-barcoded 5' primer and a J-beta primer mix were used. TCRdb reprocessed the 5' RACE reads via MiXCR and lists one record per CDR3 protein. Of roughly 1.7 million distinct CDR3 sequences in the sample, 30% to 35% were seen once. The receptor was derived from a woman in her twenties or thirties in good health. Sequenced material: blood. The rearrangement joins TRBV20-1 to TRBJ1-2; 7 positions agree with TRBD1. The CDR3 region is CSARGTGVTRYGYTF. The CDR3 DNA sequence: TGCAGTGCTAGAGGCACAGGGGTTACTCGGTATGGCTACACCTTC.